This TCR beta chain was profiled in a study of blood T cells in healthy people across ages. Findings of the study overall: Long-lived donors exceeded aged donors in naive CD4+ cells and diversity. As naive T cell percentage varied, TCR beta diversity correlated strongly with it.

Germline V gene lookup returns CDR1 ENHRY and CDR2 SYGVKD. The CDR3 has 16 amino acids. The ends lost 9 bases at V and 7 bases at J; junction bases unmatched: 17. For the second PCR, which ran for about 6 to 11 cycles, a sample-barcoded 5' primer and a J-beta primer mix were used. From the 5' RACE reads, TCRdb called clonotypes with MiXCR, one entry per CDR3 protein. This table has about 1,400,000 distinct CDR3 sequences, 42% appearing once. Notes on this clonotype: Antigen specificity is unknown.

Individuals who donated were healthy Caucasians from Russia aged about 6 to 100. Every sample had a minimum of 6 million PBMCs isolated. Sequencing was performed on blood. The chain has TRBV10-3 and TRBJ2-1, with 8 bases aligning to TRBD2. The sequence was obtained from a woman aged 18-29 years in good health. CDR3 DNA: TGTGCCATGCGGCCGGGGGGAGCGGGAGATATGAATGAGCAGTTCTTC. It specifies CAMRPGGAGDMNEQFF.